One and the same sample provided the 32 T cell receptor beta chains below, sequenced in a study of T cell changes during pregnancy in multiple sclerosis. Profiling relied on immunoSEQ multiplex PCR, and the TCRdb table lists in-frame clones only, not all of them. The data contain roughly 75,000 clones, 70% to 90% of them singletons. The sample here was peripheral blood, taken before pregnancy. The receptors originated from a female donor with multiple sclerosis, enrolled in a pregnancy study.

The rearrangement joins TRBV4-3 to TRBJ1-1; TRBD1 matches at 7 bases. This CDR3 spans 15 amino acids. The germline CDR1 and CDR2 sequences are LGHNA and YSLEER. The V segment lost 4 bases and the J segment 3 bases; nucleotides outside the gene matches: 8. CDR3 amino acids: CASSRTGKGDTEAFF. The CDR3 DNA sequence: TGCGCCAGCAGCCGGACAGGAAAAGGGGACACTGAAGCTTTCTTT.

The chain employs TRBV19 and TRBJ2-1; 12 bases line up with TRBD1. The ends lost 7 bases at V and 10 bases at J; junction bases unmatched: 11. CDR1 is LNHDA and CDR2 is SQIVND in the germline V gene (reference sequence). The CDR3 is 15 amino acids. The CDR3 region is CASTSGTGGRGEQFF. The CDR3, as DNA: TGTGCCAGTACCTCCGGGACAGGGGGCAGGGGCGAGCAGTTCTTC.

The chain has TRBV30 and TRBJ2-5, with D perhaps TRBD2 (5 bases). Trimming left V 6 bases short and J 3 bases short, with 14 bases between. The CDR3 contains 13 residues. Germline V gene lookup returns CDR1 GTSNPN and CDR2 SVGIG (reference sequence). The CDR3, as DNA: TGTGCCTGCCACCAGAGGGTTAAAGAGACCCAGTACTTC. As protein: CACHQRVKETQYF.

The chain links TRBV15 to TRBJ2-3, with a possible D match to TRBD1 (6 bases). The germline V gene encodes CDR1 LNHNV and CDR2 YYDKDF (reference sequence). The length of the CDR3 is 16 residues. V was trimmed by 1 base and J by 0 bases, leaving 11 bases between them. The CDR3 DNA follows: TGTGCCACCAGCAGAGTTAGGGGGAGAAGCACAGATACGCAGTATTTT. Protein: CATSRVRGRSTDTQYF.

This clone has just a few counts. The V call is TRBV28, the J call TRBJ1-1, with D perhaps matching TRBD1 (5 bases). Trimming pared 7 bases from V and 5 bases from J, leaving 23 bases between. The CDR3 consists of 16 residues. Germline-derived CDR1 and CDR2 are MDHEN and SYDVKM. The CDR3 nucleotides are TGTGCCAGCACCCCGAACCCCTTGGCAGCAGGGACTGAAGCTTTCTTT. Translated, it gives CASTPNPLAAGTEAFF.

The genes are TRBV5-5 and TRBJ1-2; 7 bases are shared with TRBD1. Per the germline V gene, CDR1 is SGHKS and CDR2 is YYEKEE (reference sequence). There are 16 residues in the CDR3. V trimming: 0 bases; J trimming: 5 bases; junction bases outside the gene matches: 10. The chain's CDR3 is CASSLGTGRFLYGYTF. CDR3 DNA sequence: TGTGCCAGCAGCTTGGGGACAGGAAGATTTCTTTATGGCTACACCTTC.

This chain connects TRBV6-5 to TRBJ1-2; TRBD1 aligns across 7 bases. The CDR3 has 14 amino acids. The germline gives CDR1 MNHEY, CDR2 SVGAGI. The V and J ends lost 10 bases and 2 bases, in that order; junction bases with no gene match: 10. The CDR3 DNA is TGTGCCACCACCCCTAGGGGGCTGAACTATGGCTACACCTTC. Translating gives CATTPRGLNYGYTF.

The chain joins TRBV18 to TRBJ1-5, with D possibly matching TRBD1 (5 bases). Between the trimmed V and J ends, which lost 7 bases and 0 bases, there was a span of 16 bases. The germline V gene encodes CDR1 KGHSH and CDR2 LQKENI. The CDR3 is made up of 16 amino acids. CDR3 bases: TGTGCCAGCTTACCGATACGACAGCCTAGCAATCAGCCCCAGCATTTT. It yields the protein CASLPIRQPSNQPQHF.

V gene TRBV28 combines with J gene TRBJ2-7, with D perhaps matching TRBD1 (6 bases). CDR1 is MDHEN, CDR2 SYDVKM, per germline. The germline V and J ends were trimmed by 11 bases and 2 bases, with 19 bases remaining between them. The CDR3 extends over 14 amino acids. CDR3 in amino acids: CAATGSGLTYEQYF. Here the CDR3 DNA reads TGTGCCGCTACAGGGTCGGGGTTGACCTACGAGCAGTACTTC.

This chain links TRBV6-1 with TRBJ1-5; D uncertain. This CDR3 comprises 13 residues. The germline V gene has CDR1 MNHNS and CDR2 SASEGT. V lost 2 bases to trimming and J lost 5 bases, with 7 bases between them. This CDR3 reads CASSEREDQPQHF. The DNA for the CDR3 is TGTGCCAGCAGTGAAAGGGAGGATCAGCCCCAGCATTTT.

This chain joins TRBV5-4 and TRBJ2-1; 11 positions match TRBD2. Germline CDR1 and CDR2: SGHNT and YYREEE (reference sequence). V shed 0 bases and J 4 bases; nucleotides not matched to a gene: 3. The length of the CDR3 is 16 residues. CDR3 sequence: CASSLAGTSGYNEQFF. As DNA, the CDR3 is TGTGCCAGCAGCTTGGCCGGGACTAGCGGATACAATGAGCAGTTCTTC.

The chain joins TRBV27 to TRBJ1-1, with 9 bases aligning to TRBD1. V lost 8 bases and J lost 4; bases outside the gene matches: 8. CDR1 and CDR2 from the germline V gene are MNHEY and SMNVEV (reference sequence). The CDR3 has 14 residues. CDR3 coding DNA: TGTGCCAGCGCTAGGACAGGGGAGAGCACTGAAGCTTTCTTT. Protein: CASARTGESTEAFF.

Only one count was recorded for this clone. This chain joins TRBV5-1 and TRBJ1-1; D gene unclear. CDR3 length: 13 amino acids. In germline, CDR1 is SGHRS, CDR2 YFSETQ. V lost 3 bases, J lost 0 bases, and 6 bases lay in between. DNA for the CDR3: TGCGCCAGCAGCTCGGGGATGAACACTGAAGCTTTCTTT. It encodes CASSSGMNTEAFF.

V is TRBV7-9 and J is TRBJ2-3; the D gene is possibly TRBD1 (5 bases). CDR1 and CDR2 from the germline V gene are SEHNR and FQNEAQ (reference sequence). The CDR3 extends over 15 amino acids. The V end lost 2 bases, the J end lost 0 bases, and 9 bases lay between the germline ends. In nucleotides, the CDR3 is TGTGCCAGCAGCTTATCGACAGTTAGCACAGATACGCAGTATTTT. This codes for CASSLSTVSTDTQYF.

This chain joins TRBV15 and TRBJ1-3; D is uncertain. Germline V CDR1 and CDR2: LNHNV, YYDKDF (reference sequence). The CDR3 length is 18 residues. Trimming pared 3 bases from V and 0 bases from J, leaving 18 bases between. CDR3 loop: CATSSSLVGGFSGNTIYF. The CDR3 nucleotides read TGTGCCACCAGCAGCAGCCTCGTGGGAGGCTTCTCTGGAAACACCATATATTTT.

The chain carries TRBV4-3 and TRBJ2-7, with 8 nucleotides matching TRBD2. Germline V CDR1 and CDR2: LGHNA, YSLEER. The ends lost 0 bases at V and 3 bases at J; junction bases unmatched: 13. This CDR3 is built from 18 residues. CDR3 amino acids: CASSQETSAAGGFYEQYF. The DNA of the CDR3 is TGCGCCAGCAGCCAAGAAACGAGTGCTGCGGGGGGTTTCTACGAGCAGTACTTC.

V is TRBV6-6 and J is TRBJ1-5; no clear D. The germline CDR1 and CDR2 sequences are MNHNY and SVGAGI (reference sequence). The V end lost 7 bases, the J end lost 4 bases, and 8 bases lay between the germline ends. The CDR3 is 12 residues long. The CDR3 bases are TGTGCCAGCACGAGCTATAATCAGCCCCAGCATTTT. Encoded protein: CASTSYNQPQHF.

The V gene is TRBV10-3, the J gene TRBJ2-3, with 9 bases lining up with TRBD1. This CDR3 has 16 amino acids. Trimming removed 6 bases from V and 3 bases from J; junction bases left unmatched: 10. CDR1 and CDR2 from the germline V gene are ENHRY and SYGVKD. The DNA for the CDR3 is TGTGCCATCAGGGGCAAACAGGGGGCGCTTACAGATACGCAGTATTTT. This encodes CAIRGKQGALTDTQYF.

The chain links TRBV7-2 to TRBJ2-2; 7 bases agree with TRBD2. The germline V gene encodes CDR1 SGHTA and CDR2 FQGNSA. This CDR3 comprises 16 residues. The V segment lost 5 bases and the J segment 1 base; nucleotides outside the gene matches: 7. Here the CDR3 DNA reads TGTGCCAGCAGCCGGAGGCGCGGGGGGAACACCGGGGAGCTGTTTTTT. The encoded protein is CASSRRRGGNTGELFF.

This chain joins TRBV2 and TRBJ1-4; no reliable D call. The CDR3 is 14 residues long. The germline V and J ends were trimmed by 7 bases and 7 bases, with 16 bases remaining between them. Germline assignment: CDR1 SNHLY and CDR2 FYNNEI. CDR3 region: CASKAGGWGEKLFF. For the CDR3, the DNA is TGTGCCAGCAAGGCGGGAGGGTGGGGTGAAAAACTGTTTTTT.

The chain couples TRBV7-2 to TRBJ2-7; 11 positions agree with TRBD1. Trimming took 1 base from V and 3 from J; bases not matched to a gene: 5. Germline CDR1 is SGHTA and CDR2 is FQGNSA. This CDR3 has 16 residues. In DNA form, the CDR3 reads TGTGCCAGCAGCTTAGGGGCCGGGACAGGGGGCTACGAGCAGTACTTC. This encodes CASSLGAGTGGYEQYF.

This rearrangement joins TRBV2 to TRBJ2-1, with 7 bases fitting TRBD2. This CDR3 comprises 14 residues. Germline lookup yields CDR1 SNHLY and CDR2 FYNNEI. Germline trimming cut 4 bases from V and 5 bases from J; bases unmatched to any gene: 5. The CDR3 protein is CASSGRLANNEQFF. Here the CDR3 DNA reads TGTGCCAGCAGTGGGCGACTAGCAAACAATGAGCAGTTCTTC.

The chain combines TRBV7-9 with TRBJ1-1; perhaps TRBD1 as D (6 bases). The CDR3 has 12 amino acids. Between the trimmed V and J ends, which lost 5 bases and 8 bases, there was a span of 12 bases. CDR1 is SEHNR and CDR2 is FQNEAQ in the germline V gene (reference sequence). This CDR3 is CASSPQGQEAFF. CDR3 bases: TGTGCCAGCAGCCCCCAGGGACAAGAAGCTTTCTTT.

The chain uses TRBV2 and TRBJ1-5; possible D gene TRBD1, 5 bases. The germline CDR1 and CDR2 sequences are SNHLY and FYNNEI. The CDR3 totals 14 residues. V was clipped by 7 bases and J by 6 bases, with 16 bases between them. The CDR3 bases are TGTGCCAGCATGGGGGGGAAGTATGGTCAGCCCCAGCATTTT. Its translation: CASMGGKYGQPQHF.

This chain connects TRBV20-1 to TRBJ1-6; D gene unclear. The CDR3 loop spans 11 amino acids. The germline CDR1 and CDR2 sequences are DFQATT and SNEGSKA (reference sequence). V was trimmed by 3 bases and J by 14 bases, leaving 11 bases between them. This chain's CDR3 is CSARAQRALHF. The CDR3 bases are TGCAGTGCTAGGGCCCAGAGGGCCCTCCACTTT.

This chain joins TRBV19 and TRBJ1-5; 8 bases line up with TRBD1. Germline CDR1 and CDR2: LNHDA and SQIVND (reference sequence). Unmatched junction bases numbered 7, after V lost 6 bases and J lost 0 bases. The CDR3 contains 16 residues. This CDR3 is CASSTTGAISNQPQHF. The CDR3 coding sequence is TGTGCCAGTAGCACGACAGGGGCCATTAGCAATCAGCCCCAGCATTTT.

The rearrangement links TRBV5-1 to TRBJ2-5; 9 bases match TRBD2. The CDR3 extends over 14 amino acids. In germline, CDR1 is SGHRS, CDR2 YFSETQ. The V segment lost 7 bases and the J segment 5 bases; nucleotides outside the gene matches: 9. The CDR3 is CASGPSGAGETQYF. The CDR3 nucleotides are TGCGCCAGCGGGCCTAGCGGGGCAGGGGAGACCCAGTACTTC.

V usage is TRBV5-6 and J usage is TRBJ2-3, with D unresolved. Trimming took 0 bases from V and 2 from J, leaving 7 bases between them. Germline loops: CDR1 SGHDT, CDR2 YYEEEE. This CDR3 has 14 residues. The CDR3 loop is CASSLDAYTDTQYF. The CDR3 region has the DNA TGTGCCAGCAGCTTGGACGCGTACACAGATACGCAGTATTTT.

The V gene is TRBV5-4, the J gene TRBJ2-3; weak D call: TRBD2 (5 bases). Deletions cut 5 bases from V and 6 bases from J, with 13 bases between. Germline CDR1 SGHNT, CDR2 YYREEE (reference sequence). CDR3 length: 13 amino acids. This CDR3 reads CASSFTSGDTQYF. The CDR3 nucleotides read TGTGCCAGCAGTTTCACTTCGGGGGATACGCAGTATTTT.

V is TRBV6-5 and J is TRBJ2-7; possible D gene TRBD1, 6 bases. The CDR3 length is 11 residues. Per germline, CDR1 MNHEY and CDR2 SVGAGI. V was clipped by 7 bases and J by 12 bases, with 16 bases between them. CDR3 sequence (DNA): TGTGCCAGCACCGATAGGGACATTCTGTACTTC. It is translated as CASTDRDILYF.

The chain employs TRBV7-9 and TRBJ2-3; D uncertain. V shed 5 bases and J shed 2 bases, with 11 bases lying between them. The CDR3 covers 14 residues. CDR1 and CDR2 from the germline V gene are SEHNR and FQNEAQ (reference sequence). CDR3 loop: CASSLTTTTDTQYF. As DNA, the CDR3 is TGTGCCAGCAGCCTTACTACTACCACAGATACGCAGTATTTT. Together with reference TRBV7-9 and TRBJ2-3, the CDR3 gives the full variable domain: DTGVSQNPRHKITKRGQNVTFRCDPISEHNRLYWYRQTLGQGPEFLTYFQNEAQLEKSRLLSDRFSAERPKGSFSTLEIQRTEQGDSAMYLCASSLTTTTDTQYFGPGTRLTVL.

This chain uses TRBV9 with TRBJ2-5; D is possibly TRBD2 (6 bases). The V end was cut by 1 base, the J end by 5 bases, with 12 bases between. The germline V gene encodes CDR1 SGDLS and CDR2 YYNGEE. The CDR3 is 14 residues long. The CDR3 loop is CASSVTFGGETQYF. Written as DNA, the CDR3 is TGTGCCAGCAGCGTAACGTTCGGAGGGGAGACCCAGTACTTC. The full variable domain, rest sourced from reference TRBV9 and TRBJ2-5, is DSGVTQTPKHLITATGQRVTLRCSPRSGDLSVYWYQQSLDQGLQFLIQYYNGEERAKGNILERFSAQQFPDLHSELNLSSLELGDSALYFCASSVTFGGETQYFGPGTRLLVL.